The 10 T cell receptor beta chains below come from one sample, sequenced in a study of beta chain features in type 1 diabetes (dated by TCRdb to the late 2010s). The method behind the library was the immunoSEQ multiplex PCR assay. All of the isolated RNA was reverse transcribed with the High Capacity cDNA Reverse Transcription Kit, so expressed TCRB transcripts were sequenced. Here the immuneACCESS table is served through TCRdb, limited to in-frame sequences with V and J called. Missing clones are a known gap in these copies; in checked studies unresolved V genes cover under half, and the rest lacks a known reason. The sample table records 900,000 or so clones; roughly a sixth of these occur just once. 0.02% to 0.03% of the sample is held by the ten biggest clonotypes. Sequenced: naive CD4+ T cells from blood. The cell subset or site label for this specimen denotes: true naive CD4+ T cells. All receptors come from a woman in her late teens or twenties in good health.

This chain links TRBV28 with TRBJ2-1; 9 nucleotides line up with TRBD2. The CDR3 is 16 residues long. With 10 bases clipped from V and 8 bases from J, the junction kept 18 bases outside the gene matches. Germline V gene sequence: CDR1 MDHEN, CDR2 SYDVKM. The CDR3 spells CATVDRGLAGAYEQFF. The CDR3 coding sequence is TGTGCCACCGTAGACAGAGGCTTAGCGGGAGCCTATGAGCAGTTCTTC.

This clone was detected only a few times. The chain joins TRBV27 to TRBJ2-1; 8 bases line up with TRBD2. The CDR3 has 18 amino acids. CDR1 and CDR2 from the germline V gene are MNHEY and SMNVEV (reference sequence). J was trimmed by 3 bases and V by 5 bases; bases with no gene match: 15. The CDR3 spells CASSLLKVGREVYNEQFF. In DNA, the CDR3 is TGTGCCAGCAGTCTCCTCAAAGTAGGGCGGGAGGTCTACAATGAGCAGTTCTTC.

The V call is TRBV4-1, the J call TRBJ1-5, with TRBD1 identical over 9 bases. Germline trimming cut 5 bases from V and 2 bases from J; bases unmatched to any gene: 7. The CDR3 loop spans 16 amino acids. Per the germline V gene, CDR1 is MGHRA and CDR2 is YSYEKL. The CDR3 protein is CASSRGDRDGNQPQHF. The CDR3 DNA reads as TGCGCCAGCAGCAGGGGGGACAGGGATGGCAATCAGCCCCAGCATTTT.

This clone came up a few times. The gene calls are TRBV19 and TRBJ2-7, with no clear D. Trimming pared 7 bases from V and 4 bases from J, leaving 17 bases between. This CDR3 is 14 amino acids long. Germline V gives CDR1 LNHDA, CDR2 SQIVND (reference sequence). DNA for the CDR3: TGTGCCAGTAACCCGGGCCCCGGAGTATACGAGCAGTACTTC. Protein: CASNPGPGVYEQYF.

This chain connects TRBV10-3 to TRBJ2-7, with 7 positions matching TRBD2. The CDR3 covers 15 residues. The V and J ends lost 6 bases and 4 bases, in that order; junction bases with no gene match: 12. The germline V gene encodes CDR1 ENHRY and CDR2 SYGVKD. CDR3 loop: CAIREGAGIRYEQYF. In nucleotides, the CDR3 is TGTGCCATCAGGGAGGGAGCGGGAATAAGGTACGAGCAGTACTTC.

This clone was counted only a few times. The chain combines TRBV18 with TRBJ2-4, with D possibly being TRBD1 (6 bases). V was pared by 1 base and J by 0 bases, with 10 bases between. The CDR3 sequence is 16 residues long. Germline V lookup: CDR1 KGHSH, CDR2 LQKENI. The CDR3 nucleotides are TGTGCCAGCTCACCACAGGGGGTGGTAGCCAAAAACATTCAGTACTTC. Amino acid sequence: CASSPQGVVAKNIQYF. Together with reference TRBV18 and TRBJ2-4, the CDR3 gives the full variable domain: NAGVMQNPRHLVRRRGQEARLRCSPMKGHSHVYWYRQLPEEGLKFMVYLQKENIIDESGMPKERFSAEFPKEGPSILRIQQVVRGDSAAYFCASSPQGVVAKNIQYFGAGTRLSVL.

In its sample, this clone was seen a few times. This rearrangement joins TRBV6-5 to TRBJ2-3, with D perhaps matching TRBD2 (6 bases). CDR1 is MNHEY, CDR2 SVGAGI, per germline. The CDR3 has 15 residues. Trimming pared 4 bases from V and 3 bases from J, leaving 14 bases between. CDR3 in DNA: TGTGCCAGCAGTTCCCCGGGAGTAGGGACAGATACGCAGTATTTT. It translates to CASSSPGVGTDTQYF.

The chain employs TRBV5-1 and TRBJ2-7, with 7 bases aligning to TRBD1. With 0 bases clipped from V and 1 base from J, the junction kept 4 bases outside the gene matches. The CDR3 is 15 amino acids. The germline V gene has CDR1 SGHRS and CDR2 YFSETQ. The CDR3 sequence: CASSLGRGISYEQYF. The CDR3 nucleotides are TGCGCCAGCAGCTTGGGCAGGGGGATATCCTACGAGCAGTACTTC.

This chain links TRBV5-8 with TRBJ2-7; D is unresolved. The V gene's germline CDR1 is SGHTS and CDR2 YDEGEE. The V end was cut by 3 bases, the J end by 3 bases, with 4 bases between. The CDR3 consists of 11 residues. Written as DNA, the CDR3 is TGTGCCAGCAGCTCTTACTACGAGCAGTACTTC. Its protein is CASSSYYEQYF.

The J gene is TRBJ2-7, the V gene TRBV7-2; D is perhaps TRBD2 (6 bases). Between the trimmed V and J ends, which lost 3 bases and 3 bases, there was a span of 12 bases. Germline values: CDR1 SGHTA, CDR2 FQGNSA. The CDR3 runs 14 residues. The CDR3: CASSFLAEGYEQYF. For the CDR3, the DNA is TGTGCCAGCAGCTTTTTAGCGGAGGGCTACGAGCAGTACTTC.